This T cell receptor beta chain comes out of a study of blood T cell repertoires in COVID-19. Study information: Donors in the United States, Italy and Spain gave samples during acute or convalescent COVID-19. Sources were T cells, B-cell-depleted T cells, or PBMCs; the material itself was cDNA or gDNA.

Per germline, CDR1 LGHDT and CDR2 YNNKEL (reference sequence). This CDR3 has 11 amino acids. V gave up 5 bases and J gave up 9 bases, with 8 bases separating them. Per the original methods: Amplification with reference gene primers provided the estimates of nucleated cell counts. Produced via immunoSEQ multiplex PCR; TCRdb's table is partial and in-frame only. V, J and clone size reflect that table, while D and trimming were determined from the DNA. The sample has some 190,000 clones, around 85% seen once; the top ten hold 0.95% to 1.3%. The sequence came from a man aged 25 to 45 with acute or convalescent COVID-19. Sequencing used peripheral blood. The chain uses TRBV3-1 (or the pseudogene TRBV3-2) and TRBJ2-1; D remains unclear. This CDR3 is CASSSSSEQFF. The DNA of the CDR3 is TGTGCCAGCAGCTCTAGTTCTGAGCAGTTCTTC.